The next 31 T cell receptor beta chains were all read from a single sample in a study of T cells in Graves' hyperthyroidism and ophthalmopathy. Amplification targeted TCR beta CDR3 regions from RNA transcripts. The HTBI primer set was used in a first-round RT-PCR of the TCR CDR3. TCRdb re-analysed the multiplex PCR reads in MiXCR, keeping a single row per CDR3 protein. The sample lists approximately 610,000 distinct CDR3 sequences; about 14% were seen once. Sequencing was done on a sample of blood. The receptor set was obtained from a woman aged 35 to 49 with Graves' ophthalmopathy.

This clonotype showed up many times. CDR3 sequence (DNA): TGTGCCAGCAGCCCCGTCCGGGATCATGAAGAGCAGTACTTC. Its protein product is CASSPVRDHEEQYF. This chain uses TRBV7-2 with TRBJ2-7; a possible D gene is TRBD2 (5 bases). The germline V gene has CDR1 SGHTA and CDR2 FQGNSA. This CDR3 has 14 amino acids. With 5 bases removed from V and 7 bases from J, the gap between germline ends came to 18 bases.

This clonotype was picked up many times. This rearrangement joins TRBV6-2 or TRBV6-3 to TRBJ1-3; D is uncertain. V was clipped by 0 bases and J by 0 bases, with 6 bases between them. CDR3 size: 15 residues. Looked up from germline, CDR1 is MNHEY and CDR2 is SVGEGT. The CDR3 DNA follows: TGTGCCAGCAGTTACTCGCCAGACTCTGGAAACACCATATATTTT. This sequence encodes CASSYSPDSGNTIYF.

This clonotype was counted at least ten times. The chain recombines TRBV20-1 with TRBJ2-5; 7 bases map to TRBD2. Germline V gives CDR1 DFQATT, CDR2 SNEGSKA (reference sequence). CDR3 length: 14 residues. The J segment lost 1 base and the V segment lost 6 bases, leaving 8 bases of the junction unmatched. In nucleotides, the CDR3 is TGCAGTGCCACCGCGGGGGAGGGCCAAGAGACCCAGTACTTC. Its translation: CSATAGEGQETQYF.

The chain has TRBV5-1 and TRBJ1-1; no firm D call. The CDR3 covers 14 residues. V lost 0 bases to trimming and J lost 6 bases, with 12 bases between them. The germline gives CDR1 SGHRS, CDR2 YFSETQ. The CDR3 sequence is CASSLEGRDSEAFF. The DNA of the CDR3 is TGCGCCAGCAGCTTGGAAGGCCGGGATTCTGAAGCTTTCTTT.

This clonotype was counted at least ten times. The J gene is TRBJ1-1, the V gene TRBV20-1, with unresolved D. CDR3 size: 12 residues. The germline V gene has CDR1 DFQATT and CDR2 SNEGSKA (reference sequence). V was trimmed by 6 bases and J by 0 bases, leaving 8 bases between them. The chain's CDR3 is CSAPTVNTEAFF. As DNA, the CDR3 is TGCAGTGCGCCGACGGTGAACACTGAAGCTTTCTTT.

This clonotype was observed a handful of times. This chain links TRBV28 with TRBJ2-2, with unresolved D. The CDR3 runs 14 residues. The ends were cut back, 5 bases at V and 6 bases at J, with 13 bases in the middle. The germline V gene has CDR1 MDHEN and CDR2 SYDVKM. CDR3 loop: CASSPPERPGELFF. Here the CDR3 DNA reads TGTGCCAGCAGTCCTCCGGAGAGGCCCGGGGAGCTGTTTTTT.

This clonotype was picked up many times. This chain uses TRBV5-1 with TRBJ1-2; no firm D call. Germline-derived CDR1 and CDR2 are SGHRS and YFSETQ. The CDR3 covers 14 residues. V was clipped by 0 bases and J by 2 bases, with 8 bases between them. CDR3 bases: TGCGCCAGCAGCTTGGCGCAGACGAACTATGGCTACACCTTC. As protein: CASSLAQTNYGYTF.

The chain carries TRBV28 and TRBJ2-6, with 8 positions matching TRBD1. V was clipped by 8 bases and J by 0 bases; unmatched bases: 12. CDR3 length: 18 amino acids. Germline assignment: CDR1 MDHEN and CDR2 SYDVKM. In nucleotides, the CDR3 is TGTGCCAGCTCTAGGGACAGGTCCCTTTTCTCTGGGGCCAACGTCCTGACTTTC. It encodes CASSRDRSLFSGANVLTF. Supplemented by reference TRBV28 and TRBJ2-6, the full variable domain reads DVKVTQSSRYLVKRTGEKVFLECVQDMDHENMFWYRQDPGLGLRLIYFSYDVKMKEKGDIPEGYSVSREKKERFSLILESASTNQTSMYLCASSRDRSLFSGANVLTFGAGSRLTVL.

V usage is TRBV6-1 and J usage is TRBJ1-5, with 8 bases that match TRBD1. The trim removed 7 bases at V and 0 bases at J, leaving 8 bases unmatched. CDR3 size: 16 residues. CDR1 is MNHNS and CDR2 is SASEGT in the germline V gene. CDR3 in amino acids: CASTATDRGSNQPQHF. As DNA, the CDR3 is TGTGCCAGCACCGCAACCGACAGGGGTAGCAATCAGCCCCAGCATTTT.

This chain links TRBV9 with TRBJ1-1; D remains ambiguous. Germline V gene lookup returns CDR1 SGDLS and CDR2 YYNGEE. This CDR3 comprises 13 residues. V shed 0 bases and J shed 3 bases, with 6 bases lying between them. The CDR3 nucleotides read TGTGCCAGCAGCGTAGCTTTCGACACTGAAGCTTTCTTT. It codes for CASSVAFDTEAFF.

This clonotype was counted at least ten times. The chain couples TRBV6-2 or TRBV6-3 to TRBJ2-2, with D uncertain. Germline V gene lookup returns CDR1 MNHEY and CDR2 SVGEGT. The CDR3 runs to 17 residues. Trimming removed 2 bases at V and 5 bases at J, with 18 bases between. The CDR3 region is CASSYAPHQTYTGELFF. The CDR3 DNA is TGTGCCAGCAGTTACGCTCCTCACCAGACGTATACCGGGGAGCTGTTTTTT.

This clonotype was detected ten times or more. This chain uses TRBV6-5 with TRBJ2-6, with unresolved D. Trimming left V 0 bases short and J 4 bases short, with 10 bases between. Germline loops: CDR1 MNHEY, CDR2 SVGAGI. The CDR3 totals 16 residues. The CDR3 spells CASSYSARVGANVLTF. The CDR3 region has the DNA TGTGCCAGCAGTTACTCAGCTAGGGTCGGGGCCAACGTCCTGACTTTC.

The sample holds many counts of this clonotype. An end of the junction does not agree with germline; a read error may underlie this. The chain carries TRBV19 and TRBJ1-1; D call uncertain. The CDR3 loop spans 13 amino acids. CDR1 and CDR2 (germline): LNHDA, SQIVND (reference sequence). CDR3: CASSTGMNTEAFF. In nucleotides, the CDR3 is TGTGCCAGCAGTACGGGGATGAACACTGAAGCTTTCTTT. The whole variable domain, filled in from reference TRBV19 and TRBJ1-1, reads DGGITQSPKYLFRKEGQNVTLSCEQNLNHDAMYWYRQDPGQGLRLIYYSQIVNDFQKGDIAEGYSVSREKKESFPLTVTSAQKNPTAFYLCASSTGMNTEAFFGQGTRLTVV.

The V gene is TRBV30, the J gene TRBJ1-5; D gene uncertain. The V and J ends lost 1 base and 4 bases respectively, with 11 bases between them. The CDR3 runs 14 residues. The germline V gene has CDR1 GTSNPN and CDR2 SVGIG (reference sequence). The DNA of the CDR3 is TGTGCCTGGAGTGCAGGCCTTACAAATCAGCCCCAGCATTTT. It encodes CAWSAGLTNQPQHF.

The rearrangement joins TRBV28 to TRBJ2-5; 8 bases line up with TRBD1. Germline CDR1 reads MDHEN; CDR2 reads SYDVKM. The CDR3 has 15 residues. The junction had 8 bases not matched to a gene; V was cut back by 7 bases and J by 1 base. The CDR3 nucleotides are TGTGCCAGCACCCCCGGGACAGGAGGCCAAGAGACCCAGTACTTC. Encoded protein: CASTPGTGGQETQYF.

This clonotype has at least ten counts. The V gene is TRBV28, the J gene TRBJ2-7; TRBD1 agrees at 7 bases. The CDR3 contains 16 residues. V dropped 1 base and J dropped 5; count of bases not matched to a gene: 11. CDR1 is MDHEN, CDR2 SYDVKM, per germline. The CDR3 DNA follows: TGTGCCAGCAGTTTATCGCCTGACAGGGTAGGAGACGAGCAGTACTTC. This translates into CASSLSPDRVGDEQYF.

This clonotype came up a few times. The genes are TRBV7-2 and TRBJ1-1; no clear D gene. CDR1 and CDR2 from the germline V gene are SGHTA and FQGNSA. With 2 bases removed from V and 0 bases from J, the gap between germline ends came to 7 bases. The CDR3 contains 14 residues. The CDR3 reads CASSLSPMNTEAFF. The CDR3, as DNA: TGTGCCAGCAGCTTATCCCCGATGAACACTGAAGCTTTCTTT.

This clonotype was recorded many times. The rearrangement uses TRBV7-2 and TRBJ2-7; 9 positions match TRBD2. The V and J ends lost 6 bases and 3 bases, in that order; junction bases with no gene match: 3. Germline V gives CDR1 SGHTA, CDR2 FQGNSA. The CDR3 has 13 residues. CDR3 sequence: CASRSSGIYEQYF. The CDR3 nucleotides read TGTGCCAGCAGGTCTAGCGGGATCTACGAGCAGTACTTC.

The rearrangement joins TRBV28 to TRBJ1-1, with 7 bases fitting TRBD1. Germline lookup yields CDR1 MDHEN and CDR2 SYDVKM. The CDR3 covers 16 residues. J lost 4 bases, V lost 4 bases, and 12 bases had no gene match. The CDR3 sequence is CASSSPGTERITEAFF. The CDR3 DNA sequence: TGTGCCAGCAGTTCCCCCGGGACAGAAAGAATCACTGAAGCTTTCTTT.

This clonotype occurred a few times. The chain links TRBV25-1 to TRBJ2-3; D may correspond to TRBD1 or TRBD2 (6 bases each). The V and J ends lost 7 bases and 6 bases respectively, with 17 bases between them. The CDR3 is made up of 14 amino acids. Germline V CDR1 and CDR2: MGHDK, SYGVNS. The chain's CDR3 is CASTPGALGDTQYF. The CDR3 DNA reads TGTGCCAGCACCCCGGGGGCCCTCGGGGATACGCAGTATTTT.

This clonotype came up many times. The rearrangement uses TRBV28 and TRBJ1-2, with D maybe TRBD1 (5 bases). The ends were cut back, 8 bases at V and 1 base at J, with 11 bases in the middle. This CDR3 has 13 residues. CDR1 is MDHEN, CDR2 SYDVKM, per germline. DNA of the CDR3: TGTGCCAGCCATGGACACAATAACTATGGCTACACCTTC. Its protein is CASHGHNNYGYTF.

This clonotype was recorded at least ten times. CDR3 loop: CASSLAGERGSYTF. The CDR3, as DNA: TGTGCCAGCAGCTTAGCGGGGGAACGAGGCTCCTACACCTTC. This chain joins TRBV7-9 and TRBJ1-2, with D maybe TRBD1 (5 bases). The ends were cut back, 0 bases at V and 10 bases at J, with 15 bases in the middle. Germline assignment: CDR1 SEHNR and CDR2 FQNEAQ (reference sequence). There are 14 residues in the CDR3.

Only one count was recorded for this clonotype. This chain connects TRBV11-2 to TRBJ1-5, with D tentatively TRBD1 (5 bases). Trimming stripped 5 bases from V and 2 bases from J, with 16 bases between. Per germline, CDR1 SGHAT and CDR2 FQNNGV. This CDR3 is 16 amino acids long. CDR3 loop: CASSRVQGRGNQPQHF. CDR3 nucleotides: TGTGCCAGCAGCCGAGTTCAGGGTCGGGGCAATCAGCCCCAGCATTTT.

This clonotype was counted at least ten times. The gene calls are TRBV20-1 and TRBJ2-7; no clear D gene. The CDR3 is 14 residues long. Germline CDR1 DFQATT, CDR2 SNEGSKA (reference sequence). V lost 0 bases and J lost 3, with 12 bases in between. The CDR3 DNA follows: TGCAGTGCTAGAGATCCATGGGGTGGCTACGAGCAGTACTTC. Translated: CSARDPWGGYEQYF.

The CDR3 is CATHREGTGELFF. CDR3 DNA: TGTGCCACGCACAGGGAGGGCACCGGGGAGCTGTTTTTT. The V and J genes are TRBV28 and TRBJ2-2; TRBD2 is a possible D gene (7 bases). Germline CDR1 and CDR2: MDHEN and SYDVKM. V dropped 10 bases and J dropped 4 bases, with 13 bases sitting between them. This CDR3 comprises 13 residues.

This clonotype was recorded many times. The chain couples TRBV20-1 to TRBJ2-5; TRBD1 matches 10 bases. The germline V gene has CDR1 DFQATT and CDR2 SNEGSKA (reference sequence). The CDR3 is 13 residues long. With V trimmed by 5 bases and J by 3 bases, 3 bases remained unmatched. The CDR3 spells CSAWTGGEETQYF. For the CDR3, the DNA is TGCAGTGCTTGGACAGGGGGGGAAGAGACCCAGTACTTC.

This clonotype was picked up many times. The genes are TRBV6-5 and TRBJ2-7, with 9 bases lining up with TRBD2. This CDR3 has 13 residues. V was clipped by 5 bases and J by 6 bases; unmatched bases: 5. CDR1 and CDR2 (germline): MNHEY, SVGAGI. CDR3 nucleotide sequence: TGTGCCAGCAGTACGGGGACTAGCCCCGAGCAGTACTTC. It yields the protein CASSTGTSPEQYF.

This clonotype was seen many times. This sequence joins TRBV7-3 and TRBJ1-1; 9 nucleotides match TRBD1. Per the germline V gene, CDR1 is SGHTA and CDR2 is FQGTGA. This CDR3 contains 14 residues. Trimming removed 5 bases from V and 6 bases from J; junction bases left unmatched: 7. The DNA of the CDR3 is TGTGCCAGCAGCCTGGGACAGGGTAACGCTGAAGCTTTCTTT. Amino acids: CASSLGQGNAEAFF.

The chain joins TRBV6-2 or TRBV6-3 to TRBJ2-7, with D possibly being TRBD1 or TRBD2 (5 bases each). The CDR3 runs to 16 residues. Germline CDR1 MNHEY, CDR2 SVGEGT. V lost 5 bases and J lost 2, with 19 bases in between. Here the CDR3 DNA reads TGTGCCAGCAGTACCCCCCGGGGCGGGCCCGCCTACGAGCAGTACTTC. This translates into CASSTPRGGPAYEQYF.

This clonotype was observed many times. Here the CDR3 DNA reads TGTGCCAGCAGTCTCGACAGCTTGACCTACGAGCAGTACTTC. Protein sequence: CASSLDSLTYEQYF. J is TRBJ2-7 and V is TRBV12-3 or TRBV12-4; possible D gene TRBD1, 5 bases. The CDR3 runs to 14 residues. V shed 5 bases and J shed 2 bases, with 13 bases lying between them.

This clonotype was detected ten times or more. This sequence joins TRBV28 and TRBJ2-7, with D possibly matching TRBD1 (6 bases). Deletions cut 5 bases from V and 2 bases from J, with 13 bases between. CDR3 length equals 14 residues. Germline-derived CDR1 and CDR2 are MDHEN and SYDVKM. For the CDR3, the DNA is TGTGCCAGCAGTAATACAGGGATCACCTACGAGCAGTACTTC. The encoded protein is CASSNTGITYEQYF.